This TCR beta chain was captured by sequencing in a study of Ad26.COV2.S vaccination and SARS-CoV-2 variants. For the study at large: Intramuscular Ad26.COV2.S at 5x10^10 or 1x10^11 viral particles.

Germline CDR1 reads SGHAT; CDR2 reads FQNNGV. Trimming shortened V by 2 bases and J by 6 bases, and 16 bases separated the two germline ends. The CDR3 has 15 residues. Treatment indicated: around 19 received Ad26.COV2.S at low or high dose, single or two shots; about five received placebo; per-sample allocation not given. All samples were drawn on day 63, counting from the first vaccine or placebo injection. Profiled with immunoSEQ multiplex PCR; TCRdb holds only in-frame clones, not every one. The profile shows some 340,000 clones, 86% of them singletons. The sequencing used peripheral blood, collected in a trial of Ad26.COV2.S vaccine versus placebo. The chain uses TRBV11-2 and TRBJ1-2; D remains unclear. The source of this sequence is a person between 18 and 60 years old who received the Ad26.COV2.S COVID-19 vaccine or a placebo. The CDR3 sequence: CASSLTGKTGDGYTF. The DNA of the CDR3 is TGTGCCAGCAGCTTAACGGGAAAGACCGGGGATGGCTACACCTTC.